These 27 T cell receptor beta chains originate from one sample sequenced in a study of T cell responses to AZD1222 COVID-19 vaccine. Profiled with immunoSEQ multiplex PCR; TCRdb holds only in-frame clones, not every one. The sample has about 120,000 clones, 80% to 90% seen once. Source: peripheral blood, taken on day 0 of AZD1222 vaccination. These receptors were collected from an adult in good health.

The rearrangement uses TRBV11-3 and TRBJ2-3; TRBD2 agrees at 8 bases. Germline V CDR1 and CDR2: SGHNT, YENEEA. The CDR3 loop spans 16 amino acids. J gave up 1 base and V 5 bases, and 8 bases lay outside the gene matches. CDR3 sequence reads: CASSRGGGLGTDTQYF. The CDR3 nucleotides read TGTGCCAGCAGCCGGGGCGGGGGACTAGGCACAGATACGCAGTATTTT. The full variable domain, completed using reference TRBV11-3 and TRBJ2-3, is EAGVVQSPRYKIIEKKQPVAFWCNPISGHNTLYWYLQNLGQGPELLIRYENEEAVDDSQLPKDRFSAERLKGVDSTLKIQPAELGDSAVYLCASSRGGGLGTDTQYFGPGTRLTVL.

This sequence joins TRBV9 and TRBJ2-7, with 10 bases matching TRBD1. J lost 2 bases, V lost 4 bases, and 6 bases had no gene match. Germline V gene data show CDR1 as SGDLS and CDR2 as YYNGEE. CDR3 size: 15 residues. The CDR3 region has the DNA TGTGCCAGCAGCCCTCGGGACAGGGGACCCTACGAGCAGTACTTC. Its translation: CASSPRDRGPYEQYF.

The chain has TRBV28 and TRBJ1-2, with D maybe TRBD1 (5 bases). Germline values: CDR1 MDHEN, CDR2 SYDVKM. The V gene lost 3 bases and the J gene lost 0 bases, with 14 bases spanning the gap. There are 16 residues in the CDR3. This CDR3 reads CASSFGAKGANYGYTF. The CDR3 region has the DNA TGTGCCAGCAGTTTTGGGGCAAAAGGGGCTAACTATGGCTACACCTTC.

The chain combines TRBV5-6 with TRBJ1-1; 9 nucleotides match TRBD1. Germline CDR1 is SGHDT and CDR2 is YYEEEE. J lost 0 bases, V lost 2 bases, and 5 bases had no gene match. This CDR3 contains 16 residues. The CDR3 region has the DNA TGTGCCAGCAGCTTACCCGGGACAGGGCTGAACACTGAAGCTTTCTTT. The encoded protein is CASSLPGTGLNTEAFF.

V gene TRBV14 combines with J gene TRBJ1-4; D is ambiguous. CDR3 length: 12 residues. The germline V and J ends were trimmed by 6 bases and 7 bases, with 9 bases remaining between them. Germline V lookup: CDR1 SGHDN, CDR2 FVKESK. This chain's CDR3 is CASRRSGEKLFF. CDR3 coding DNA: TGTGCCAGCAGACGATCGGGTGAAAAACTGTTTTTT.

The V call is TRBV5-1, the J call TRBJ2-1; 16 bases agree with TRBD2. This CDR3 has 18 amino acids. CDR1 and CDR2 (germline): SGHRS, YFSETQ. With 2 bases clipped from V and 4 bases from J, the junction kept 6 bases outside the gene matches. The CDR3 sequence is CASSFGTSGRAGYNEQFF. The CDR3 DNA reads as TGCGCCAGCAGCTTTGGGACTAGCGGGAGGGCCGGGTACAATGAGCAGTTCTTC.

The chain recombines TRBV7-9 with TRBJ1-1; D remains unclear. CDR3 length: 13 amino acids. CDR1 and CDR2 (germline): SEHNR, FQNEAQ (reference sequence). The V and J ends lost 5 bases and 7 bases respectively, with 14 bases between them. The CDR3 DNA follows: TGTGCCAGCAGCCAAGAGAGAGTGAGTGAAGCTTTCTTT. This sequence encodes CASSQERVSEAFF. The variable domain in full, completed from reference TRBV7-9 and TRBJ1-1, reads DTGVSQNPRHKITKRGQNVTFRCDPISEHNRLYWYRQTLGQGPEFLTYFQNEAQLEKSRLLSDRFSAERPKGSFSTLEIQRTEQGDSAMYLCASSQERVSEAFFGQGTRLTVV.

V gene TRBV5-6 combines with J gene TRBJ2-4, with 8 nucleotides matching TRBD1. The CDR3 consists of 15 residues. Germline V gives CDR1 SGHDT, CDR2 YYEEEE. The V and J ends lost 4 bases and 8 bases, in that order; junction bases with no gene match: 11. CDR3 sequence reads: CASSRPGGRGHIQYF. CDR3 nucleotides: TGTGCCAGCAGCCGACCAGGGGGCAGGGGGCACATTCAGTACTTC. The whole variable domain, remainder taken from reference TRBV5-6 and TRBJ2-4, is DAGVTQSPTHLIKTRGQQVTLRCSPKSGHDTVSWYQQALGQGPQFIFQYYEEEERQRGNFPDRFSGHQFPNYSSELNVNALLLGDSALYLCASSRPGGRGHIQYFGAGTRLSVL.

The chain couples TRBV11-2 to TRBJ2-5, with a possible D match to TRBD2 (5 bases). The CDR3 runs to 15 residues. From germline, CDR1 is SGHAT and CDR2 FQNNGV. Trimming cost V 6 bases and J 0 bases, with 14 bases left between them. The CDR3: CASRKIGRDQETQYF. The CDR3 DNA reads as TGTGCCAGCAGAAAAATTGGGCGGGACCAAGAGACCCAGTACTTC. Together with reference TRBV11-2 and TRBJ2-5, the CDR3 gives the full variable domain: EAGVAQSPRYKIIEKRQSVAFWCNPISGHATLYWYQQILGQGPKLLIQFQNNGVVDDSQLPKDRFSAERLKGVDSTLKIQPAKLEDSAVYLCASRKIGRDQETQYFGPGTRLLVL.

V gene TRBV6-5 combines with J gene TRBJ2-1; TRBD2 might be the D (6 bases). Germline V gene data show CDR1 as MNHEY and CDR2 as SVGAGI. The ends were cut back, 6 bases at V and 0 bases at J, with 12 bases in the middle. The CDR3 length is 15 residues. CDR3 sequence: CASRLASFSYNEQFF. The DNA for the CDR3 is TGTGCCAGCAGACTAGCCAGTTTCTCCTACAATGAGCAGTTCTTC.

The chain recombines TRBV9 with TRBJ1-2; D remains ambiguous. Trimming removed 1 base at V and 2 bases at J, with 12 bases between. Germline loops: CDR1 SGDLS, CDR2 YYNGEE. The CDR3 loop spans 15 amino acids. CDR3 protein: CASSVMALANYGYTF. The CDR3 nucleotides are TGTGCCAGCAGCGTAATGGCTTTAGCGAACTATGGCTACACCTTC.

The V gene is TRBV18, the J gene TRBJ1-4, with 8 bases matching TRBD1. The V segment lost 3 bases and the J segment 6 bases; nucleotides outside the gene matches: 3. Germline assignment: CDR1 KGHSH and CDR2 LQKENI. CDR3 length: 14 residues. CDR3 protein: CASSPDRVYEKLFF. The CDR3 DNA follows: TGTGCCAGCTCACCGGACAGGGTATATGAAAAACTGTTTTTT.

The rearrangement links TRBV7-8 to TRBJ1-6, with D uncertain. This CDR3 has 17 amino acids. Germline loops: CDR1 SGHVS, CDR2 FQNEAQ. The ends were cut back, 3 bases at V and 5 bases at J, with 17 bases in the middle. The CDR3: CASSFTVRLKNNSPLHF. The CDR3 DNA sequence: TGTGCCAGCAGCTTCACAGTTAGGCTGAAAAATAATTCACCCCTCCACTTT.

This chain joins TRBV18 and TRBJ2-1; D ambiguous. The germline gives CDR1 KGHSH, CDR2 LQKENI. The CDR3 covers 14 residues. V was shortened by 3 bases and J by 1 base, with 7 bases between the two germline ends. The CDR3 DNA is TGTGCCAGCTCACCCGGTCGATCCTACAATGAGCAGTTCTTC. It yields the protein CASSPGRSYNEQFF.

The chain uses TRBV28 and TRBJ1-4; D is uncertain. Germline assignment: CDR1 MDHEN and CDR2 SYDVKM. This CDR3 has 15 amino acids. The V and J ends lost 1 base and 7 bases respectively, with 13 bases between them. CDR3 region: CASSLFRGMVEKLFF. In nucleotides, the CDR3 is TGTGCCAGCAGTTTATTTAGAGGGATGGTTGAAAAACTGTTTTTT.

The sample holds one count of this clone. J is TRBJ2-7 and V is TRBV3-1 (or the pseudogene TRBV3-2), with no clear D. Trimming shortened V by 3 bases and J by 2 bases, and 8 bases separated the two germline ends. Germline assignment: CDR1 LGHDT and CDR2 YNNKEL (reference sequence). The CDR3 consists of 13 residues. In DNA, the CDR3 is TGTGCCAGCAGCCATCAGTCCCCCTACGAGCAGTACTTC. It is translated as CASSHQSPYEQYF.

This clone occurred a few times. V gene TRBV6-5 combines with J gene TRBJ1-2; no reliable D call. Germline lookup yields CDR1 MNHEY and CDR2 SVGAGI. This CDR3 spans 12 amino acids. Between the trimmed V and J ends, which lost 6 bases and 3 bases, there was a span of 8 bases. CDR3 DNA: TGTGCCAGCAGACCCGGGCACTATGGCTACACCTTC. This sequence encodes CASRPGHYGYTF.

This clone has a single count. The chain is built from TRBV6-6 and TRBJ2-1, with TRBD2 matching over 10 bases. The CDR3 loop spans 18 amino acids. V was clipped by 6 bases and J by 0 bases; unmatched bases: 11. Germline CDR1 MNHNY, CDR2 SVGAGI (reference sequence). Here the CDR3 reads CASSRHFSGRSSYNEQFF. CDR3 sequence (DNA): TGTGCCAGCAGCCGACATTTTAGCGGGAGGAGCTCCTACAATGAGCAGTTCTTC.

This chain joins TRBV3-1 (or the pseudogene TRBV3-2) and TRBJ2-7, with TRBD1 as a possible D gene (6 bases). Germline values: CDR1 LGHDT, CDR2 YNNKEL (reference sequence). This CDR3 has 13 amino acids. Trimming shortened V by 4 bases and J by 3 bases, and 10 bases separated the two germline ends. The CDR3 nucleotides read TGTGCCAGCAGCCGCAGACAGGACTACGAGCAGTACTTC. Residues: CASSRRQDYEQYF.

This clone was detected ten times or more. The CDR3 here is CASSPNDGATQYF. CDR3 in DNA: TGTGCCAGCAGCCCCAATGACGGCGCTACGCAGTATTTT. The chain is built from TRBV27 and TRBJ2-3; D ambiguous. The germline V gene has CDR1 MNHEY and CDR2 SMNVEV (reference sequence). The V end lost 6 bases, the J end lost 8 bases, and 15 bases lay between the germline ends. The CDR3 has 13 residues.

The rearrangement links TRBV27 to TRBJ2-1; D uncertain. Per germline, CDR1 MNHEY and CDR2 SMNVEV (reference sequence). Trimming shortened V by 5 bases and J by 13 bases, and 24 bases separated the two germline ends. The CDR3 loop spans 15 amino acids. CDR3 sequence: CASSQKNPGFENQFF. The CDR3 region has the DNA TGTGCCAGCAGTCAGAAGAACCCGGGCTTTGAAAACCAGTTCTTC.

The chain links TRBV30 to TRBJ1-5; TRBD1 aligns across 10 bases. There are 15 residues in the CDR3. The germline V gene has CDR1 GTSNPN and CDR2 SVGIG (reference sequence). After removal of 8 bases from V and 5 bases from J, the junction contained 12 bases not matched to a gene. CDR3 loop: CAHARDRGSDQPQHF. DNA for the CDR3: TGTGCCCATGCCCGGGACAGGGGATCCGATCAGCCCCAGCATTTT.

The V and J genes are TRBV5-6 and TRBJ1-6; 10 nucleotides match TRBD1. The CDR3 consists of 16 residues. Germline V gene lookup returns CDR1 SGHDT and CDR2 YYEEEE. The trim removed 3 bases at V and 5 bases at J, leaving 5 bases unmatched. Here the CDR3 reads CASSSRDRGHNSPLHF. The CDR3 DNA is TGTGCCAGCAGCTCCCGGGACAGGGGACATAATTCACCCCTCCACTTT.

This chain links TRBV3-1 (or the pseudogene TRBV3-2) with TRBJ1-2; 7 bases align to TRBD1. The germline V gene encodes CDR1 LGHDT and CDR2 YNNKEL (reference sequence). V lost 0 bases to trimming and J lost 4 bases; unmatched junction nucleotides: 11. The length of the CDR3 is 17 residues. The CDR3 loop is CASSQDHGRGRVYGYTF. The CDR3 DNA reads as TGTGCCAGCAGCCAAGATCATGGAAGGGGGCGCGTCTATGGCTACACCTTC.

This rearrangement joins TRBV24-1 to TRBJ2-3; D gene unclear. V was shortened by 0 bases and J by 4 bases, with 1 base between the two germline ends. Per germline, CDR1 KGHDR and CDR2 SFDVKD. CDR3 length: 12 residues. CDR3 sequence (DNA): TGTGCCACCAGTGATTTGGCAGATACGCAGTATTTT. Translated, it gives CATSDLADTQYF.

This clone occurred once. This chain's CDR3 is CATSSYERGVGTEAFF. CDR3 nucleotides: TGTGCCACCAGCAGTTACGAACGGGGAGTAGGTACTGAAGCTTTCTTT. The chain links TRBV15 to TRBJ1-1; D call uncertain. V lost 3 bases and J lost 5, with 19 bases in between. CDR3 length equals 16 residues. The germline CDR1 and CDR2 sequences are LNHNV and YYDKDF (reference sequence).

The chain carries TRBV19 and TRBJ2-7; 7 bases agree with TRBD1. This CDR3 contains 14 residues. Trimming removed 5 bases from V and 5 bases from J; junction bases left unmatched: 9. Germline V gene sequence: CDR1 LNHDA, CDR2 SQIVND (reference sequence). The chain's CDR3 is CASSVTGVGDEQYF. CDR3 nucleotides: TGTGCCAGTAGTGTCACAGGGGTCGGGGACGAGCAGTACTTC.